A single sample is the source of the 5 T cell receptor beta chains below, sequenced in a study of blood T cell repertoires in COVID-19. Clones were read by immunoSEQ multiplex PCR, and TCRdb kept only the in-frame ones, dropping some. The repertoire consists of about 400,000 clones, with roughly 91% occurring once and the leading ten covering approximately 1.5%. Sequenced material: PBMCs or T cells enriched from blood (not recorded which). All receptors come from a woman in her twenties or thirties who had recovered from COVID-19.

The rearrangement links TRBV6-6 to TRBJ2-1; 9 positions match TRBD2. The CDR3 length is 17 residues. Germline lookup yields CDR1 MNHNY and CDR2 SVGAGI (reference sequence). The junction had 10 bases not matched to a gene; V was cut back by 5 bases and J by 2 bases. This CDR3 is CASSPGLAREPYNEQFF. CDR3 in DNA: TGTGCCAGCAGTCCCGGACTAGCGAGAGAACCCTACAATGAGCAGTTCTTC.

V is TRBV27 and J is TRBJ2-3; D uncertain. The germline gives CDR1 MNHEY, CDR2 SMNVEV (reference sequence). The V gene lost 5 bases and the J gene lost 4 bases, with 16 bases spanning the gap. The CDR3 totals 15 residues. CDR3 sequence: CASSRNWFRPDTQYF. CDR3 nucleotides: TGTGCCAGCAGTCGGAACTGGTTCAGGCCAGATACGCAGTATTTT.

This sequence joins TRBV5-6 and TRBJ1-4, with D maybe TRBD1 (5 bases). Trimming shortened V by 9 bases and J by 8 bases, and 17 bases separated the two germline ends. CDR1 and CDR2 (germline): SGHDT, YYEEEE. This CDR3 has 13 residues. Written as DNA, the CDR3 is TGTGCCACATATACAGGTGGCGCGGAAAAACTGTTTTTT. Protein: CATYTGGAEKLFF.

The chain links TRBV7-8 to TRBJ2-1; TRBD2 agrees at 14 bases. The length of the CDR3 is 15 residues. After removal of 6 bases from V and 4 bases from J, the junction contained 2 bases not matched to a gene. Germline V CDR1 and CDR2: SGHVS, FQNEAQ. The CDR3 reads CASSRLAGGYNEQFF. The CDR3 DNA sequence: TGTGCCAGCAGTCGACTAGCGGGGGGGTACAATGAGCAGTTCTTC.

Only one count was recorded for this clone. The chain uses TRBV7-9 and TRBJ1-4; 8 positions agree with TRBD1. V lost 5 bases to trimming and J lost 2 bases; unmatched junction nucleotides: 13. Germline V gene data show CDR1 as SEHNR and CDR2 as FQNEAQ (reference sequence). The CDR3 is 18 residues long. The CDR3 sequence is CASSTQPGQEPTNEKLFF. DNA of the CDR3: TGTGCCAGCAGCACCCAACCGGGACAGGAGCCGACTAATGAAAAACTGTTTTTT.